This is a list of T cell receptor beta chains from one sample in a study of post-analysis software for immune sequencing data. In TCRdb, the PCR reads were re-called with MiXCR into one record per CDR3 protein. The table shows 800,000 to 950,000 distinct CDR3 sequences, with roughly 50% occurring only once. Input material: blood. These receptors were collected from a girl aged 5-17 years with multiple sclerosis. Each CDR3 is given with its conserved first and last residue. Fields, in order: clone size, CDR3 length, J gene, V gene, D gene, CDR3 protein, CDR3 DNA. D genes are given only for firm matches. Expanded clones are given a class, and other clones once, few, many or no size at all.

many,11,TRBJ1-2,TRBV29-1,.,CSVDRGYGYTF,TGCAGCGTTGACAGGGGATATGGCTACACCTTC
.,12,TRBJ2-1,TRBV7-8,.,CANSFSYNEQFF,TGTGCCAACAGCTTTTCCTACAATGAGCAGTTCTTC
.,15,TRBJ2-5,TRBV7-3,TRBD2,CASSLTSGLQETQYF,TGTGCCAGCAGCTTGACTAGCGGGCTACAAGAGACCCAGTACTTC
.,15,TRBJ2-5,TRBV6-5,TRBD1,CASIDLGQGTETQYF,TGTGCCAGCATCGACTTGGGACAGGGGACAGAGACCCAGTACTTC
.,13,TRBJ1-6,TRBV15,.,CATSPRESSPLHF,TGTGCCACCAGCCCCCGGGAGTCTTCACCCCTCCACTTT
.,14,TRBJ1-2,TRBV5-1,.,CASSYRALDYGYTF,TGCGCCAGCAGCTACAGGGCCCTGGACTATGGCTACACCTTC
.,16,TRBJ1-6,TRBV18,.,CASSPSDGSGNSPLHF,TGTGCCAGCTCACCATCGGACGGGAGTGGCAATTCACCCCTCCACTTT
.,13,TRBJ2-3,TRBV7-2,.,CASSFLYTDTQYF,TGTGCCAGCAGCTTTCTTTACACAGATACGCAGTATTTT
few,14,TRBJ1-5,TRBV29-1,TRBD1,CSVEGQGRDQPQHF,TGCAGCGTCGAGGGACAGGGAAGAGATCAGCCCCAGCATTTT
.,14,TRBJ2-3,TRBV5-1,.,CASSFSTPTDTQYF,TGCGCCAGCAGCTTTTCTACGCCTACAGATACGCAGTATTTT